Listed below are T cell receptor beta chains from one sample, sequenced in a study of T cell repertoires in aging, cancer and after chemotherapy. TCRdb passed the multiplex PCR reads through MiXCR, listing each CDR3 protein once. Here the sample spans over a thousand distinct CDR3 sequences, roughly 27% being singletons. The sequenced sample consisted of blood. The receptors here all came from a human donor with a solid tumor. Both conserved end residues are part of each CDR3. The D gene is left open where the match is weak. Clone sizes are given selectively: once, few, many, or a class where the clone is expanded.

j_call,clone_size,d_call,cdr3_length,v_call,cdr3_aa,cdr3_nt
TRBJ1-3,few,NA,15,TRBV20-1,CSAAHGWGSGNTIYF,TGCAGTGCCGCACATGGCTGGGGAAGTGGAAACACCATATATTTT
TRBJ2-5,NA,NA,14,TRBV7-3,CASSHGAVGETQYF,TGTGCCAGCAGCCACGGGGCAGTGGGAGAGACCCAGTACTTC
TRBJ2-3,NA,NA,12,TRBV18,CASSPVPDTQYF,TGTGCCAGCTCACCAGTGCCAGATACGCAGTATTTT
TRBJ2-7,few,TRBD1,15,TRBV19,CASSNRDRGVYEQYF,TGTGCCAGTAGTAACCGGGACAGGGGGGTCTACGAGCAGTACTTC
TRBJ2-1,NA,TRBD2,15,TRBV6-5,CASSQLAGGLDEQFF,TGTGCCAGCAGTCAGCTAGCGGGGGGGCTAGATGAGCAGTTCTTC
TRBJ2-7,few,TRBD2,14,TRBV10-3,CAISGGTSGYEQYF,TGTGCCATCAGTGGTGGGACTAGCGGGTACGAGCAGTACTTC
TRBJ2-3,NA,NA,16,TRBV6-1,CASIPRGAGFADTQYF,TGTGCCAGCATTCCGAGAGGTGCGGGGTTCGCAGATACGCAGTATTTT
TRBJ1-5,large,TRBD1,14,TRBV6-5,CASRPDRGPQPQHF,TGTGCCAGCAGACCAGACAGGGGGCCTCAGCCCCAGCATTTT
TRBJ2-2,large,NA,14,TRBV30,CAQPGRANTGELFF,TGTGCCCAACCTGGGCGCGCGAACACCGGGGAGCTGTTTTTT
TRBJ2-3,NA,NA,14,TRBV29-1,CSVGDGGSTDTQYF,TGCAGCGTTGGAGACGGCGGAAGCACAGATACGCAGTATTTT
TRBJ2-7,NA,TRBD2,15,TRBV20-1,CSARDLSSGTYEQYF,TGCAGTGCTAGAGATCTTAGTAGCGGGACCTACGAGCAGTACTTC
TRBJ2-7,large,NA,11,TRBV5-6,CASSLMHEQYF,TGTGCCAGCAGCTTGATGCACGAGCAGTACTTC
TRBJ1-1,NA,NA,14,TRBV12-3/TRBV12-4,CASRYLDGRTEAFF,TGTGCCAGCAGATATCTTGACGGTCGGACTGAAGCTTTCTTT
TRBJ2-1,large,TRBD1,15,TRBV29-1,CSGVRGPTSYNEQFF,TGCAGCGGGGTCAGGGGGCCAACCTCCTACAATGAGCAGTTCTTC
TRBJ2-7,NA,NA,15,TRBV28,CASSLLSNSGYEQYF,TGTGCCAGCAGTTTATTATCTAATAGCGGCTACGAGCAGTACTTC
TRBJ2-5,NA,TRBD1,14,TRBV5-6,CASSFRQGQETQYF,TGTGCCAGCAGCTTTAGACAGGGACAAGAGACCCAGTACTTC
TRBJ2-1,NA,TRBD2,15,TRBV30,CAWSVMGLANNEQFF,TGTGCCTGGAGTGTAATGGGACTAGCGAACAATGAGCAGTTCTTC
TRBJ2-5,NA,TRBD2,15,TRBV11-2,CASSSSSSGRETQYF,TGTGCCAGCAGCTCGTCGTCTAGCGGGAGGGAGACCCAGTACTTC
TRBJ2-1,few,NA,14,TRBV20-1,CSAPGAPTYNEQFF,TGCAGTGCCCCCGGGGCACCAACCTACAATGAGCAGTTCTTC
TRBJ1-5,few,TRBD1,19,TRBV15,CATSRDLRDRAYSNQPQHF,TGTGCCACCAGCAGAGATCTAAGGGACAGAGCTTATAGCAATCAGCCCCAGCATTTT
TRBJ1-2,few,NA,14,TRBV14,CASSQPGFNYGYTF,TGTGCCAGCAGCCAACCCGGATTTAACTATGGCTACACCTTC
TRBJ2-2,NA,TRBD1,15,TRBV5-5,CASSSTTGGTGELFF,TGTGCCAGCAGCTCCACGACAGGGGGCACCGGGGAGCTGTTTTTT